This record looks at one T cell receptor beta chain sequence and its context. Antigen specificity is unknown. Germline values: CDR1 WSHSY, CDR2 SAAADI. V was pared by 5 bases and J by 5 bases, with 7 bases between. The CDR3 has 12 residues. This sample is drawn from a study of lymphopenia after photon versus proton radiotherapy. Findings of the study overall: Survival link was tested only in deceased patients; proton benefit remains a possibility.

The table came from immunoSEQ multiplex PCR; TCRdb's copy has only in-frame clones and leaves some out. The sample includes approximately 70,000 clones, about 90% of them seen just once. This receptor was obtained from a man older than 75 with esophageal cancer. The gene calls are TRBV10-2 and TRBJ2-1; D is undetermined. Sequences were derived from peripheral blood, sampled from a patient treated with proton-based radiotherapy. The CDR3, as DNA: TGCGCCAGCAGTTTCGGCAACAATGAGCAGTTCTTC. Its protein product is CASSFGNNEQFF.